This entry lists 30 T cell receptor beta chains sequenced from one sample in a study of T cell repertoires in cytomegalovirus infection (dated by TCRdb to the late 2010s). Sequencer: Illumina HiSeq 1500. TCRdb applied fastp at Q25 and MiXCR to the public reads, then kept only in-frame beta chains. Every distinct CDR3 protein forms one entry, paired with its most common genes and DNA. In this sample the table shows under 600,000 distinct CDR3 sequences, more than 15% of which occur a single time. The top ten clonotypes cover roughly 25% of the sample. Sequencing used CD8+ T cells from PBMCs. The source of these receptors is a human donor in good health (CMV status not recorded). Some clones in this sample may be carry-over from other donors' samples.

The sample holds a few counts of this clonotype. This sequence joins TRBV9 and TRBJ2-3; maybe TRBD1 (5 bases). Germline CDR1 is SGDLS and CDR2 is YYNGEE. With 4 bases removed from V and 4 bases from J, the gap between germline ends came to 25 bases. This CDR3 is 18 amino acids long. The CDR3 loop is CASSPVGANPTAPDTQYF. For the CDR3, the DNA is TGTGCCAGCAGCCCAGTAGGGGCGAACCCTACAGCGCCAGATACGCAGTATTTT.

This clonotype was counted at least ten times. CDR3 sequence: CASSLAVTGPYEQYF. In DNA, the CDR3 is TGTGCCAGCAGCTTAGCTGTGACAGGCCCCTACGAGCAGTACTTC. V is TRBV7-6 and J is TRBJ2-7; D is perhaps TRBD1 (6 bases). Germline V gives CDR1 SGHVS, CDR2 FNYEAQ. The CDR3 is made up of 15 amino acids. V dropped 0 bases and J dropped 2 bases, with 11 bases sitting between them.

This clonotype was observed a few times. V is TRBV6-6 and J is TRBJ1-4; TRBD1 matches 9 bases. In germline, CDR1 is MNHNY, CDR2 SVGAGI (reference sequence). The CDR3 runs to 13 residues. Trimming cost V 2 bases and J 12 bases; bases outside gene matches: 4. The CDR3, as DNA: TGTGCCAGCAGTTACACAGGGGGCGAACAACTGTTTTTT. Translated, it gives CASSYTGGEQLFF.

J is TRBJ1-4 and V is TRBV25-1, with D hard to call. The CDR3 has 14 residues. CDR1 is MGHDK, CDR2 SYGVNS, per germline. Trimming stripped 3 bases from V and 8 bases from J, with 13 bases between. Here the CDR3 DNA reads TGTGCCAGCAGTGATCCCCTTAGGGAGGAAAAACTGTTTTTT. Encoded protein: CASSDPLREEKLFF. Full variable domain (rest looked up from reference TRBV25-1 and TRBJ1-4): EADIYQTPRYLVIGTGKKITLECSQTMGHDKMYWYQQDPGMELHLIHYSYGVNSTEKGDLSSESTVSRIRTEHFPLTLESARPSHTSQYLCASSDPLREEKLFFGSGTQLSVL.

Notes on this clonotype: A read error is possible here, since a much larger clone lies one base away. The final CDR3 position lacks the conserved phenylalanine or tryptophan, pointing to a likely read error. The DNA for the CDR3 is TGTGCCAGTAGTACCTGGACAGGGGTCACTGAAGCTTTCCTT. Amino acids: CASSTWTGVTEAFL. The genes are TRBV19 and TRBJ1-1; 9 bases fit TRBD1. There are 14 residues in the CDR3. The V gene's germline CDR1 is LNHDA and CDR2 SQIVND (reference sequence). V lost 4 bases to trimming and J lost 4 bases; unmatched junction nucleotides: 4.

This clonotype was picked up many times. The chain recombines TRBV6-1 with TRBJ2-3; the D gene is possibly TRBD2 (5 bases). CDR3 length equals 16 residues. The germline V gene has CDR1 MNHNS and CDR2 SASEGT. V dropped 6 bases and J dropped 1 base, with 17 bases sitting between them. CDR3 in DNA: TGTGCCAGCAGACCTGAGGGAGCGAGTGGCACAGATACGCAGTATTTT. This gives the protein CASRPEGASGTDTQYF.

The CDR3 coding sequence is TGTGCCAGCTCACCACCGCCGGGACTAGCGGGGGAGATTCAAGAGACCCAGTACTTC. Translated: CASSPPPGLAGEIQETQYF. The chain carries TRBV18 and TRBJ2-5, with TRBD2 matching over 14 bases. CDR1 is KGHSH and CDR2 is LQKENI in the germline V gene. With V trimmed by 0 bases and J by 2 bases, 8 bases remained unmatched. The CDR3 length is 19 residues.

This clonotype was observed many times. The gene calls are TRBV27 and TRBJ2-1; no clear D. V was cut by 8 bases and J by 4 bases, with 6 bases left in between. The CDR3 runs to 11 residues. Germline loops: CDR1 MNHEY, CDR2 SMNVEV (reference sequence). Written as DNA, the CDR3 is TGTGCCAGCTGGAGATACAATGAGCAGTTCTTC. Translating gives CASWRYNEQFF.

This clonotype was seen many times. The chain uses TRBV7-9 and TRBJ2-7; 15 bases map to TRBD2. The CDR3 runs 16 residues. Trimming cost V 5 bases and J 6 bases; bases outside gene matches: 8. Germline assignment: CDR1 SEHNR and CDR2 FQNEAQ (reference sequence). CDR3 amino acids: CASSPRTSGRGAEQYF. CDR3 coding DNA: TGTGCCAGCAGCCCCCGGACTAGCGGGAGGGGCGCCGAGCAGTACTTC.

The rearrangement uses TRBV7-9 and TRBJ2-7; D possibly matches TRBD1 or TRBD2 (6 bases each). Germline CDR1 is SEHNR and CDR2 is FQNEAQ (reference sequence). Trimming took off 6 bases at V and 2 bases at J, with 11 bases between the two ends. The CDR3 sequence is 13 residues long. The CDR3 reads CASSTGAPYEQYF. The CDR3 coding sequence is TGTGCCAGCAGTACGGGGGCCCCCTACGAGCAGTACTTC.

The chain has TRBV27 and TRBJ2-1; 14 nucleotides align to TRBD2. The CDR3 consists of 19 residues. Trimming at V came to 5 bases and at J to 2 bases, leaving 11 bases not matched to a gene. The germline V gene encodes CDR1 MNHEY and CDR2 SMNVEV (reference sequence). The CDR3, as DNA: TGTGCCAGCAGTACGGGACTAGCGGGAGTGGTGATCGCCTACAATGAGCAGTTCTTC. This gives the protein CASSTGLAGVVIAYNEQFF.

This clonotype was recorded many times. The rearrangement joins TRBV4-1 to TRBJ1-1; D may be TRBD1 (5 bases). The germline V and J ends were trimmed by 1 base and 6 bases, with 15 bases remaining between them. Germline values: CDR1 MGHRA, CDR2 YSYEKL. The CDR3 sequence is 15 residues long. Written as DNA, the CDR3 is TGCGCCAGCAGCCAAGCGGCCAGGGAGTCCGCTGAAGCTTTCTTT. It translates to CASSQAARESAEAFF.

The chain uses TRBV7-9 and TRBJ1-2, with D unresolved. V was cut by 2 bases and J by 0 bases, with 10 bases left in between. The length of the CDR3 is 15 residues. Germline lookup yields CDR1 SEHNR and CDR2 FQNEAQ (reference sequence). CDR3 nucleotides: TGTGCCAGCAGCTTACGGGAGTTGCCTAACTATGGCTACACCTTC. It is translated as CASSLRELPNYGYTF.

At least ten counts were recorded for this clonotype. The gene calls are TRBV7-9 and TRBJ1-1; D is perhaps TRBD1 (6 bases). CDR3 size: 18 residues. The germline CDR1 and CDR2 sequences are SEHNR and FQNEAQ (reference sequence). Trimming removed 5 bases at V and 4 bases at J, with 26 bases between. The CDR3 region has the DNA TGTGCCAGCAGCCCTAGCCTGACAGAGGGGGGAAGGTCCACTGAAGCTTTCTTT. Residues: CASSPSLTEGGRSTEAFF.

The chain recombines TRBV4-1 with TRBJ2-3; 7 positions match TRBD2. Germline V gene sequence: CDR1 MGHRA, CDR2 YSYEKL. The ends lost 1 base at V and 4 bases at J; junction bases unmatched: 5. The CDR3 covers 15 residues. This CDR3 reads CASSQGWGGADTQYF. CDR3 in DNA: TGCGCCAGCAGCCAAGGATGGGGGGGGGCAGATACGCAGTATTTT.

This clonotype was detected many times. The chain couples TRBV7-6 to TRBJ2-2; the D gene is possibly TRBD1 (6 bases). V lost 5 bases to trimming and J lost 8 bases, with 21 bases between them. This CDR3 has 16 residues. The germline V gene encodes CDR1 SGHVS and CDR2 FNYEAQ. Written as DNA, the CDR3 is TGTGCCAGCAGCCAGCAAGTCTTAGGGGGATCGGGGGAGCTGTTTTTT. It translates to CASSQQVLGGSGELFF.

The sample holds many counts of this clonotype. DNA of the CDR3: TGTGCCAGCAGTTACTCGGCCAGGGACCTTTATGGCTACACCTTC. Protein: CASSYSARDLYGYTF. The gene calls are TRBV6-5 and TRBJ1-2, with D possibly TRBD1 on 5 matching bases. The CDR3 loop spans 15 amino acids. CDR1 MNHEY and CDR2 SVGAGI come from the germline V gene. The V end lost 0 bases, the J end lost 5 bases, and 13 bases lay between the germline ends.

There are many counts of this clonotype. CDR3 nucleotides: TGTGCCAGCACCACTACTTTGGAACTGGGCCGGAACACCGGGGAGCTGTTTTTT. This translates into CASTTTLELGRNTGELFF. V is TRBV6-5 and J is TRBJ2-2, with D uncertain. The CDR3 runs 18 residues. Trimming took 7 bases from V and 1 from J, leaving 22 bases between them. CDR1 is MNHEY and CDR2 is SVGAGI in the germline V gene.

Many counts were recorded for this clonotype. J is TRBJ2-5 and V is TRBV28; no clear D gene. CDR3 size: 13 residues. V dropped 6 bases and J dropped 3 bases, with 11 bases sitting between them. Germline CDR1 and CDR2: MDHEN and SYDVKM. The CDR3 bases are TGTGCCAGCAGCTCCACAGAGAAAGAGACCCAGTACTTC. Residues: CASSSTEKETQYF.

This clonotype was found many times. This rearrangement joins TRBV12-3 or TRBV12-4 to TRBJ2-3; TRBD2 matches at 7 bases. With V trimmed by 7 bases and J by 2 bases, 9 bases remained unmatched. The CDR3 extends over 15 amino acids. The CDR3 sequence: CASTPRAGDTDTQYF. CDR3 nucleotide sequence: TGTGCCAGCACCCCCCGTGCGGGAGACACAGATACGCAGTATTTT.

The chain links TRBV5-1 to TRBJ2-3; possible D gene TRBD1, 6 bases. The V gene's germline CDR1 is SGHRS and CDR2 YFSETQ. The CDR3 extends over 16 amino acids. V lost 2 bases, J lost 1 base, and 14 bases lay in between. The CDR3 loop reads CASSFPGTRRTDTQYF. The DNA of the CDR3 is TGCGCCAGCAGCTTCCCCGGGACACGTCGCACAGATACGCAGTATTTT.

The chain combines TRBV5-1 with TRBJ2-7; maybe TRBD1 (6 bases). The CDR3 sequence is 13 residues long. V dropped 4 bases and J dropped 6 bases, with 14 bases sitting between them. The germline V gene encodes CDR1 SGHRS and CDR2 YFSETQ. The CDR3 loop is CASSPGQKIEQYF. Written as DNA, the CDR3 is TGCGCCAGCAGCCCCGGACAGAAGATCGAGCAGTACTTC.

This rearrangement joins TRBV29-1 to TRBJ2-1, with D possibly being TRBD1 (5 bases). V was pared by 6 bases and J by 9 bases, with 15 bases between. CDR1 and CDR2 from the germline V gene are SQVTM and ANQGSEA. CDR3 length: 12 amino acids. CDR3 loop: CSVWSQGGEQFF. CDR3 nucleotide sequence: TGCAGCGTCTGGAGCCAGGGCGGTGAGCAGTTCTTC.

This clonotype was seen only a few times. The J gene is TRBJ2-7, the V gene TRBV19, with TRBD1 matching over 8 bases. The V gene end was trimmed by 10 bases and the J gene end by 3 bases; junction bases not matched to a gene: 5. There are 12 residues in the CDR3. Per germline, CDR1 LNHDA and CDR2 SQIVND (reference sequence). The CDR3 region is CATSTGVYEQYF. DNA for the CDR3: TGTGCCACTTCGACAGGGGTCTACGAGCAGTACTTC.

This clonotype was counted only a few times. V gene TRBV2 combines with J gene TRBJ1-1; D gene uncertain. This CDR3 is built from 12 residues. CDR1 SNHLY and CDR2 FYNNEI come from the germline V gene. With 3 bases removed from V and 3 bases from J, the gap between germline ends came to 5 bases. CDR3 region: CASSDPYTEAFF. DNA for the CDR3: TGTGCCAGCAGTGACCCCTACACTGAAGCTTTCTTT. Full variable domain (outside the CDR3, taken from reference TRBV2 and TRBJ1-1): EPEVTQTPSHQVTQMGQEVILRCVPISNHLYFYWYRQILGQKVEFLVSFYNNEISEKSEIFDDQFSVERPDGSNFTLKIRSTKLEDSAMYFCASSDPYTEAFFGQGTRLTVV.

This clonotype occurred many times. This chain joins TRBV30 and TRBJ2-1; D is unclear. The V gene lost 0 bases and the J gene lost 3 bases, with 12 bases spanning the gap. The CDR3 loop spans 15 amino acids. Germline CDR1 and CDR2: GTSNPN and SVGIG (reference sequence). The CDR3 DNA reads TGTGCCTGGAGTGTAAGGTTGGGCAGCTACAATGAGCAGTTCTTC. Protein: CAWSVRLGSYNEQFF.

The chain carries TRBV29-1 and TRBJ2-4, with no clear D. CDR1 is SQVTM and CDR2 is ANQGSEA in the germline V gene. Trimming took off 3 bases at V and 7 bases at J, with 16 bases between the two ends. CDR3 length: 14 amino acids. The CDR3 DNA is TGCAGCGTTGATGATCTCGAGAAGGGTAACATTCAGTACTTC. Its protein is CSVDDLEKGNIQYF. Full variable domain (outside the CDR3, taken from reference TRBV29-1 and TRBJ2-4): SAVISQKPSRDICQRGTSLTIQCQVDSQVTMMFWYRQQPGQSLTLIATANQGSEATYESGFVIDKFPISRPNLTFSTLTVSNMSPEDSSIYLCSVDDLEKGNIQYFGAGTRLSVL.

In its sample, this clonotype was seen a few times. The DNA of the CDR3 is TGTGCCAGCAGCTTGTCGATGGACGGCCTCGAGCAGTACTTC. This sequence encodes CASSLSMDGLEQYF. The rearrangement uses TRBV28 and TRBJ2-7; D is unresolved. This CDR3 is built from 14 residues. V was trimmed by 6 bases and J by 6 bases, leaving 18 bases between them. Germline V gene lookup returns CDR1 MDHEN and CDR2 SYDVKM.

This clonotype was recorded at least ten times. V is TRBV5-6 and J is TRBJ1-1; 10 nucleotides align to TRBD1. V trimming: 4 bases; J trimming: 0 bases; junction bases outside the gene matches: 6. The CDR3 consists of 16 residues. Germline V gives CDR1 SGHDT, CDR2 YYEEEE. Written as DNA, the CDR3 is TGTGCCAGCAGCCCGGGACAGGGGACCATGAACACTGAAGCTTTCTTT. Translation gives CASSPGQGTMNTEAFF.

This clonotype was detected only once. A much larger clone differs from this one at a single base, so this may be a read error. Since the CDR3 does not end with the conserved phenylalanine or tryptophan, this likely comes from a read error. The chain carries TRBV27 and TRBJ2-7; 7 bases fit TRBD1. The CDR3 is 16 amino acids. Germline CDR1 is MNHEY and CDR2 is SMNVEV (reference sequence). The V gene end was trimmed by 3 bases and the J gene end by 3 bases; junction bases not matched to a gene: 11. The CDR3 DNA reads as TGTGCCAGCAGTTTGGCCCACAGGGGCCCGGACTACGAGCAGTACTTA. Translated, it gives CASSLAHRGPDYEQYL.